The rows below give T cell receptor beta chains drawn from one sample of a study of blood T cell repertoires in COVID-19. This table comes from immunoSEQ multiplex PCR, and its TCRdb copy is limited to in-frame clones, with some not included. The sample records roughly 68,000 clones, 88% being singletons. Sequencing used peripheral blood. These receptor sequences come from a human donor in a cohort sampled during active COVID-19. CDR3s include the opening cysteine and the closing phenylalanine or tryptophan. The D gene is left open where the match is weak. Only part of the rows carry a size: once, few, many, or a class if the clone is expanded.

v_call	d_call	j_call	clone_size	cdr3_aa	cdr3_nt
TRBV7-2	TRBD2	TRBJ2-7	-	CASSSGLAGVNEQYF	TGTGCCAGCAGCTCCGGACTAGCGGGGGTCAACGAGCAGTACTTC
TRBV19	-	TRBJ2-6	-	CASRPERSRGANVLTF	TGTGCCAGTAGACCAGAACGCAGTCGTGGGGCCAACGTCCTGACTTTC
TRBV5-5	-	TRBJ2-4	-	CASSLTGRLPSEDF	TGTGCCAGCAGCTTGACCGGGAGACTCCCCTCAGAAGACTTC
TRBV11-3	-	TRBJ2-1	-	CASGRTYNEQFF	TGTGCCAGCGGGCGGACTTACAATGAGCAGTTCTTC
TRBV5-6	-	TRBJ2-2	many	CASSLYGRGNTGELFF	TGTGCCAGCAGCTTGTATGGGCGGGGGAACACCGGGGAGCTGTTTTTT
TRBV5-1	-	TRBJ2-7	-	CASSLSLAAYEQYF	TGCGCCAGCAGCTTGAGTCTAGCCGCCTACGAGCAGTACTTC
TRBV18	TRBD1	TRBJ1-4	-	CASSPIIGQGATNEKLFF	TGTGCCAGCTCACCGATAATAGGACAGGGGGCAACTAATGAAAAACTGTTTTTT
TRBV6-2/TRBV6-3	TRBD2	TRBJ2-5	-	CASSSGLAAVQETQYF	TGTGCCAGCAGTTCGGGACTAGCGGCTGTCCAAGAGACCCAGTACTTC
TRBV5-6	TRBD2	TRBJ2-4	-	CASSLAREREWKAKNIQYF	TGTGCCAGCAGCTTGGCCCGGGAGCGGGAGTGGAAAGCCAAAAACATTCAGTACTTC
TRBV15	-	TRBJ2-7	-	CATSSVVGAKYEQYF	TGTGCCACCAGCTCCGTTGTAGGGGCGAAGTACGAGCAGTACTTC
TRBV2	-	TRBJ1-1	-	CASSTDRIEAFF	TGTGCCAGCAGTACCGACAGGATCGAAGCTTTCTTT
TRBV19	TRBD1	TRBJ1-1	once	CASSLSDRANTEAFF	TGTGCCAGTAGTTTATCGGACAGGGCGAACACTGAAGCTTTCTTT
TRBV5-1	TRBD1	TRBJ1-1	once	CASSIMTGATEAFF	TGCGCCAGCAGCATAATGACAGGGGCCACTGAAGCTTTCTTT
TRBV11-3	TRBD2	TRBJ2-3	-	CASSLAGLGSDTQYF	TGTGCCAGCAGCTTAGCGGGACTAGGTTCCGATACGCAGTATTTT
TRBV7-2	TRBD1	TRBJ1-2	-	CASNPTPGQGFNTF	TGTGCCAGCAACCCTACCCCGGGACAGGGCTTTAACACCTTC
TRBV13	TRBD1	TRBJ2-7	-	CASSLEGRGMAYEQYF	TGTGCCAGCAGCTTAGAAGGCAGGGGGATGGCCTACGAGCAGTACTTC
TRBV27	-	TRBJ2-1	-	CASSSATSLGTYNEQFF	TGTGCCAGCAGTTCTGCGACTAGTCTGGGCACCTACAATGAGCAGTTCTTC
TRBV28	-	TRBJ2-7	-	CASSLLAGPYEQYF	TGTGCCAGCAGTTTATTGGCAGGGCCCTACGAGCAGTACTTC
TRBV5-8	TRBD1	TRBJ1-4	medium-sized	CANPGQGLGEKLFF	TGTGCCAACCCGGGACAGGGGTTAGGAGAAAAACTGTTTTTT
TRBV28	TRBD1	TRBJ1-1	-	CASSWGQGAKRTEAFF	TGTGCCAGCAGTTGGGGACAGGGGGCGAAGAGGACTGAAGCTTTCTTT
TRBV3-1/TRBV3-2	TRBD2	TRBJ2-3	-	CASKAGYTDTQYF	TGTGCCAGCAAAGCGGGGTACACAGATACGCAGTATTTT
TRBV21-1	-	TRBJ2-7	-	CASSKDSGAAYWEQYF	TGTGCCAGCAGCAAAGATTCAGGGGCCGCCTATTGGGAGCAGTACTTC
TRBV19	TRBD1	TRBJ2-2	-	CASSARQGLGTGELFF	TGTGCCAGTAGTGCCCGACAGGGGCTCGGCACCGGGGAGCTGTTTTTT
TRBV27	TRBD2	TRBJ2-3	-	CASSPSKREVPVQDTQYF	TGTGCCAGCAGTCCCTCCAAGCGGGAGGTCCCCGTGCAAGATACGCAGTATTTT
TRBV4-1	TRBD1	TRBJ1-1	-	CASSQPGQGGNEAFF	TGCGCCAGCAGCCAACCGGGACAGGGGGGGAATGAAGCTTTCTTT
TRBV6-4	-	TRBJ2-2	-	CASSDGLTLTGELFF	TGTGCCAGCAGTGACGGTCTAACGCTAACCGGGGAGCTGTTTTTT
TRBV27	TRBD1	TRBJ1-2	-	CASRMTGGTSGYTF	TGTGCCAGCAGGATGACAGGGGGCACCAGTGGCTACACCTTC
TRBV12-3/TRBV12-4	TRBD1	TRBJ1-1	-	CATTTGLNTEAFF	TGTGCCACCACGACAGGGTTGAACACTGAAGCTTTCTTT
TRBV7-6	TRBD2	TRBJ2-1	-	CASSLAWSRGGDNEQFF	TGTGCCAGCAGCTTAGCGTGGTCTCGCGGGGGGGACAATGAGCAGTTCTTC
TRBV28	-	TRBJ1-5	-	CASTRGGQGNQPQHF	TGTGCCAGCACCCGGGGAGGGCAAGGCAATCAGCCCCAGCATTTT
TRBV6-5	-	TRBJ2-7	-	CASVRGGSSYEQYF	TGTGCCAGTGTACGAGGGGGAAGCTCCTACGAGCAGTACTTC
TRBV6-2/TRBV6-3	TRBD1	TRBJ1-2	once	CASSWTGYDYGYTF	TGTGCCAGCAGTTGGACAGGGTATGACTATGGCTACACCTTC
TRBV3-1/TRBV3-2	TRBD2	TRBJ2-3	-	CASSPDPGLARYF	TGTGCCAGCAGCCCAGATCCGGGACTAGCTCGGTATTTT
TRBV6-2/TRBV6-3	TRBD1	TRBJ1-3	-	CASSYSPIWDRISGNTIYF	TGTGCCAGCAGTTACTCCCCCATTTGGGACAGGATCTCTGGAAACACCATATATTTT
TRBV7-9	TRBD2	TRBJ2-1	-	CASSFTSGGSSEQFF	TGTGCCAGCAGCTTCACTAGCGGGGGGAGCTCTGAGCAGTTCTTC
TRBV7-9	TRBD1	TRBJ2-7	-	CASSFGTGTNEQYF	TGTGCCAGCAGCTTTGGGACAGGTACCAACGAGCAGTACTTC
TRBV28	TRBD1	TRBJ2-7	-	CASSLTRDSGLGQYF	TGTGCCAGCAGTTTAACCCGGGACAGCGGCCTTGGGCAGTACTTC
TRBV6-1	-	TRBJ2-2	-	CASSEAGRLAGELFF	TGTGCCAGCAGTGAAGCAGGTAGACTTGCCGGGGAGCTGTTTTTT
TRBV24-1	TRBD2	TRBJ2-1	-	CATSDLGGTSGRNEQFF	TGTGCCACCAGTGATTTGGGGGGGACTAGCGGTAGAAATGAGCAGTTCTTC
TRBV11-1	-	TRBJ2-3	-	CASSSWGTSTDTQYF	TGTGCCAGCAGCTCCTGGGGGACTAGCACAGATACGCAGTATTTT
TRBV6-5	-	TRBJ2-7	-	CASSFVGLGFYEQYF	TGTGCCAGCTCTTTCGTGGGCCTTGGGTTCTACGAGCAGTACTTC
TRBV5-1	TRBD1	TRBJ2-2	-	CASSFGQGAAGELFF	TGCGCCAGCAGCTTCGGGCAGGGGGCCGCCGGGGAGCTGTTTTTT
TRBV18	TRBD1	TRBJ1-2	-	CASSPTGGWYYGYTF	TGTGCCAGCTCCCCGACAGGGGGCTGGTATTATGGCTACACCTTC
TRBV7-9	-	TRBJ1-2	-	CASSSDRTYGYTF	TGTGCCAGCAGCTCCGACAGAACCTATGGCTACACCTTC
TRBV5-4	-	TRBJ2-7	-	CASSFGRGRHEQYF	TGTGCCAGCAGCTTTGGGCGGGGTCGCCACGAGCAGTACTTC
TRBV28	-	TRBJ2-7	-	CASSLAREQYF	TGTGCCAGCAGTTTAGCTCGGGAGCAGTACTTC
TRBV20-1	-	TRBJ2-7	-	CSASPTPRSYEQYF	TGCAGTGCTAGTCCGACACCCAGATCCTACGAGCAGTACTTC
TRBV7-9	TRBD1	TRBJ2-1	-	CASRPTGGIYNEQFF	TGTGCCAGCAGACCGACAGGGGGTATCTACAATGAGCAGTTCTTC
TRBV5-5	TRBD2	TRBJ2-1	-	CASSRGVAGYNEQFF	TGTGCCAGCAGCCGTGGGGTAGCGGGATACAATGAGCAGTTCTTC
TRBV6-6	-	TRBJ2-7	-	CASRSNQVWDEQYF	TGTGCCAGCAGGAGCAACCAGGTCTGGGACGAGCAGTACTTC
TRBV18	TRBD2	TRBJ2-7	-	CASSPPGVAGGGEQYF	TGTGCCAGCTCACCACCGGGGGTAGCGGGAGGCGGGGAGCAGTACTTC
TRBV19	TRBD2	TRBJ2-1	once	CASSSGGASNEQFF	TGTGCCAGCAGTAGCGGGGGGGCCTCAAATGAGCAGTTCTTC